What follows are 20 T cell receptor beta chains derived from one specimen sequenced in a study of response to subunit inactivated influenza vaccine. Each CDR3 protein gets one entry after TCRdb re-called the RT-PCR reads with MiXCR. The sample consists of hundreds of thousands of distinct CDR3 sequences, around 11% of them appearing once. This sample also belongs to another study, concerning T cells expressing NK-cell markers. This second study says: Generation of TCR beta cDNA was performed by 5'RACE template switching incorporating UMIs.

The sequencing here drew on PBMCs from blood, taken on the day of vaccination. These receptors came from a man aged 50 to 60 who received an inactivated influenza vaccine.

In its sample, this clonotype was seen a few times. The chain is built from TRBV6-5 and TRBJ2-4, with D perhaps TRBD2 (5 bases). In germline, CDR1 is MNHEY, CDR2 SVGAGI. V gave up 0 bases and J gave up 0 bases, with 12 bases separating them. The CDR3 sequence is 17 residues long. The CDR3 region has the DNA TGTGCCAGCAGTTACTCTAGGGCAGGACTAGCCAAAAACATTCAGTACTTC. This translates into CASSYSRAGLAKNIQYF.

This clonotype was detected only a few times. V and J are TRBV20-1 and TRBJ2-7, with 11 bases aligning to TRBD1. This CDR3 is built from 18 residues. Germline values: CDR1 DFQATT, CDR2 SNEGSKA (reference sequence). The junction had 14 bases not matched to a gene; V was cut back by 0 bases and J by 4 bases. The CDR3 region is CSARDLRSGQGGGYEQYF. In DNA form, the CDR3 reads TGCAGTGCTAGAGATCTTCGTTCGGGACAGGGGGGAGGGTACGAGCAGTACTTC.

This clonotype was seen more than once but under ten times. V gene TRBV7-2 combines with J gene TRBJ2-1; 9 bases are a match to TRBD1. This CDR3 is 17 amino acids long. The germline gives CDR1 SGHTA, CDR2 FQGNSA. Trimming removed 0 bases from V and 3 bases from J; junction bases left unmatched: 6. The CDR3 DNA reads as TGTGCCAGCAGCTTAGCGTTTAACAGGGGGCTCTACAATGAGCAGTTCTTC. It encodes CASSLAFNRGLYNEQFF.

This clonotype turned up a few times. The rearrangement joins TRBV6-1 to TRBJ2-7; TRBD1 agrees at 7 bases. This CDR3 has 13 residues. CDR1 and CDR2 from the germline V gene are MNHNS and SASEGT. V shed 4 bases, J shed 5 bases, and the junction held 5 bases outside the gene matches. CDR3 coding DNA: TGTGCCAGCAGTGTGACAGGGAAAGACGAGCAGTACTTC. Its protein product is CASSVTGKDEQYF.

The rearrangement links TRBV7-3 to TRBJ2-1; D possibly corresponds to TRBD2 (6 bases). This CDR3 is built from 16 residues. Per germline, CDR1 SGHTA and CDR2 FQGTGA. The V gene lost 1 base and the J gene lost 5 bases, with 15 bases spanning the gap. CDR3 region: CASSLKPAREDNEQFF. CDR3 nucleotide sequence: TGTGCCAGCAGCTTAAAACCAGCCAGGGAGGACAATGAGCAGTTCTTC.

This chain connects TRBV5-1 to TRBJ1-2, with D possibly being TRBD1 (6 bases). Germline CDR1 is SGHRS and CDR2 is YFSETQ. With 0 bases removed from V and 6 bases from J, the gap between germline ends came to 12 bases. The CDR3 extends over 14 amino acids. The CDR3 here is CASSLASGADGYTF. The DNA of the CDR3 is TGCGCCAGCAGCTTGGCCTCGGGGGCCGATGGCTACACCTTC.

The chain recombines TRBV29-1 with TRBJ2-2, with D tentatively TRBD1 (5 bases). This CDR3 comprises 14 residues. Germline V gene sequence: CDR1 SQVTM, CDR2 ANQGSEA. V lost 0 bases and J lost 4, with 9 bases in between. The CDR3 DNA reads TGCAGCGTTGAAGAACAGGCGGCCACCGGGGAGCTGTTTTTT. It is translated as CSVEEQAATGELFF.

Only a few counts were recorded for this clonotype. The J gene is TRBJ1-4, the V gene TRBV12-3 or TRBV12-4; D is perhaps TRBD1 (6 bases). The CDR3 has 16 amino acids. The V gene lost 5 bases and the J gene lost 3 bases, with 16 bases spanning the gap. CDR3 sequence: CASSPYGQPANEKLFF. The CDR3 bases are TGTGCCAGCAGTCCTTACGGACAGCCAGCTAATGAAAAACTGTTTTTT.

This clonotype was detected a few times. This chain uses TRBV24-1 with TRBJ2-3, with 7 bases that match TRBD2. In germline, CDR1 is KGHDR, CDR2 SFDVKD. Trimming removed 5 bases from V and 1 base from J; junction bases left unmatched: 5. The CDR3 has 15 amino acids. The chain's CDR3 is CATSVRRGGTDTQYF. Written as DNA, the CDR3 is TGTGCCACCAGTGTTCGACGGGGGGGCACAGATACGCAGTATTTT.

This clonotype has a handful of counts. The CDR3 region has the DNA TGCAGTGCTAGGGGGGGGTCAAGAAATTCACCCCTCCACTTT. As protein: CSARGGSRNSPLHF. J is TRBJ1-6 and V is TRBV20-1, with a tentative D call TRBD1 (5 bases). The V end lost 3 bases, the J end lost 7 bases, and 13 bases lay between the germline ends. Germline lookup yields CDR1 DFQATT and CDR2 SNEGSKA (reference sequence). This CDR3 has 14 residues.

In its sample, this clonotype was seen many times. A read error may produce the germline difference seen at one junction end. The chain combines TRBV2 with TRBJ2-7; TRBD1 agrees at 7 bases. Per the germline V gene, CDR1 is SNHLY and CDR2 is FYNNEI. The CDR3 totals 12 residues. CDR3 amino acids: CASSEQGYEQYF. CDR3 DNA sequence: TGCGCCAGCAGCGAACAGGGGTACGAGCAGTACTTC.

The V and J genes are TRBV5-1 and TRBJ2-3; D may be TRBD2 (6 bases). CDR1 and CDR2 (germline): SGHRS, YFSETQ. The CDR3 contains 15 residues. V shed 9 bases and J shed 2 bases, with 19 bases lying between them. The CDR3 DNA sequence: TGCGCCACCTCGGCCGGGCGGGGCTACACAGATACGCAGTATTTT. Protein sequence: CATSAGRGYTDTQYF.

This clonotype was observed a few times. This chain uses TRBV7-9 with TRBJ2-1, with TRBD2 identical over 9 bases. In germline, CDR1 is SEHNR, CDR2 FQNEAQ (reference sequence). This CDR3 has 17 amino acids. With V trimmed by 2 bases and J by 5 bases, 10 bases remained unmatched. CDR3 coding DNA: TGTGCCAGCAGCTTAAGGGGGCTAGCGGGGAGTAACAATGAGCAGTTCTTC. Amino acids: CASSLRGLAGSNNEQFF.

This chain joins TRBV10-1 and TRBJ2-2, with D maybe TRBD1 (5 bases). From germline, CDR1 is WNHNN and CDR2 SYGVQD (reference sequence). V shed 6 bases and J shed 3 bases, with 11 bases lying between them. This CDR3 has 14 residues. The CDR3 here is CASRVDSHTGELFF. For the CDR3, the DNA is TGCGCCAGCAGAGTAGACAGTCACACCGGGGAGCTGTTTTTT.

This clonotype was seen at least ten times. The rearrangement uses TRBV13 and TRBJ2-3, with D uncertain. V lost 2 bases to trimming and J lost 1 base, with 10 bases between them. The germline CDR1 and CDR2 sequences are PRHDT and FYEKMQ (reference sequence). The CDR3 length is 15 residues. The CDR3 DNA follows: TGTGCCAGCAGCTTACTAGAGTTTGGCACAGATACGCAGTATTTT. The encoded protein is CASSLLEFGTDTQYF.

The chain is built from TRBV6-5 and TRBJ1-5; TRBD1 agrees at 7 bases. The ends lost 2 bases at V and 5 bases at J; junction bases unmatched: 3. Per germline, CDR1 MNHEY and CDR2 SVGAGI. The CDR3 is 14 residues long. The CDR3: CASSYDRADQPQHF. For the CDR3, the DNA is TGTGCCAGCAGTTACGACAGGGCCGATCAGCCCCAGCATTTT.

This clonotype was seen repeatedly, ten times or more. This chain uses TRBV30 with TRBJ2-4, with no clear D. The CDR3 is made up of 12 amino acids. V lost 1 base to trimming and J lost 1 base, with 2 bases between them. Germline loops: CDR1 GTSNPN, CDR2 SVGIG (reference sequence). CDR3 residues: CAWSAAKNIQYF. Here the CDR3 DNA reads TGTGCCTGGAGTGCGGCCAAAAACATTCAGTACTTC.

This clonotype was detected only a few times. In DNA, the CDR3 is TGTGCCAGTCAGGGGCAGGGGCCCGGGCCCCAGCATTTT. Residues: CASQGQGPGPQHF. This chain uses TRBV12-3 or TRBV12-4 with TRBJ1-5, with D possibly being TRBD1 (6 bases). V shed 9 bases and J shed 9 bases, with 18 bases lying between them. The CDR3 consists of 13 residues.

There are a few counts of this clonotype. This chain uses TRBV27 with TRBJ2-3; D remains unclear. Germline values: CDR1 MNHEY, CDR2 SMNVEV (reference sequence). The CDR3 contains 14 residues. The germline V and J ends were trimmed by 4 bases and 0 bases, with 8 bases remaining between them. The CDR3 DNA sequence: TGTGCCAGCAGTTACCGAACTAGCACAGATACGCAGTATTTT. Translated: CASSYRTSTDTQYF.

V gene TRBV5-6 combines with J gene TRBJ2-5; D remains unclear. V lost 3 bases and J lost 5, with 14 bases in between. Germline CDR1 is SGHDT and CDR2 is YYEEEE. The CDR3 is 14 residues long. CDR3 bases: TGTGCCAGCAGCTCGTCTATTGGGGTTGAGACCCAGTACTTC. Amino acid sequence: CASSSSIGVETQYF.